The present TCR beta chain was sequenced within a study of blood T cell repertoires in COVID-19. On the study more broadly: In each case, the material was cDNA or gDNA derived from T cells, B-cell-depleted T cells, or PBMCs.

Original handling: Reference gene primer amplification yielded estimated nucleated cell counts. Sequenced by immunoSEQ multiplex PCR; TCRdb stores in-frame clones only, minus some. Clone size and the V and J calls come from that table; the DNA yielded D and trimming. The data contain tens of thousands of clones, about 86% of them seen just once; the ten biggest clones take up roughly 4.5%. Per the germline V gene, CDR1 is MNHEY and CDR2 is SMNVEV (reference sequence). V gave up 4 bases and J gave up 4 bases, with 17 bases separating them. This CDR3 has 17 residues. The sequence was obtained from a woman aged 55-69 years with acute or convalescent COVID-19. What was sequenced was peripheral blood. The chain has TRBV27 and TRBJ1-6; D is possibly TRBD1 (5 bases). CDR3 region: CASSSRGGSPYNSPLHF. Here the CDR3 DNA reads TGTGCCAGCAGTTCCCGGGGGGGTTCCCCTTATAATTCACCCCTCCACTTT.